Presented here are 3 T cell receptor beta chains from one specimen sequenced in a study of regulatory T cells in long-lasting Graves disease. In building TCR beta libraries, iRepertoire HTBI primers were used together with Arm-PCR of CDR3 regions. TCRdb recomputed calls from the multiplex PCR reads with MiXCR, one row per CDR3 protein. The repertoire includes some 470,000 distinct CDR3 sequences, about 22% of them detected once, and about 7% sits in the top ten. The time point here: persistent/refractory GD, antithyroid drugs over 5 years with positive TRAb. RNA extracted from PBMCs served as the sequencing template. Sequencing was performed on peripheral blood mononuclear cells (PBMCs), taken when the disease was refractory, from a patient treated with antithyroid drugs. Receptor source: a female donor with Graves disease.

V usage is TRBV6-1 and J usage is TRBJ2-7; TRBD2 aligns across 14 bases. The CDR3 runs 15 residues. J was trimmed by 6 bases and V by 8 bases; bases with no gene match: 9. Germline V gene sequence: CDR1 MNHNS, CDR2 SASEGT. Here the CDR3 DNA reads TGTGCCAGCGGCGCCGGGACTAGCGGGAGTCTCGAGCAGTACTTC. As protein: CASGAGTSGSLEQYF.

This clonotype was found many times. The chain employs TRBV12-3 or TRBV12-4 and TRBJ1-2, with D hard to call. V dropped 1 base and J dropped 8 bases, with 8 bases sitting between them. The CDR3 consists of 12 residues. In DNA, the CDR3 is TGTGCCAGCAGTTTAGGGGCATTGGGCTACACCTTC. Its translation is CASSLGALGYTF.

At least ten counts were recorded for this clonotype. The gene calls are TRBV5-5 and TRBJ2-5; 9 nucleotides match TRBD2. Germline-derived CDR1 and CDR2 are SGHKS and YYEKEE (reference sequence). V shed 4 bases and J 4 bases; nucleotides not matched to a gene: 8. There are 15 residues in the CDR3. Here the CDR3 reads CASSGIAGVRETQYF. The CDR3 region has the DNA TGTGCCAGCAGCGGAATAGCGGGAGTCCGAGAGACCCAGTACTTC.